The 21 T cell receptor beta chains presented below share a single source sample, sequenced in a study of OX40 agonist ivuxolimab in advanced cancers. Method: immunoSEQ multiplex PCR; TCRdb's copy keeps in-frame clones and lacks some. The sample yields some 35,000 clones, approximately 87% seen once. Sample: CD4+ or CD8+ T cells sorted from blood, taken in a trial of the OX40 agonist ivuxolimab. The receptors originated from an adult with an advanced solid tumor such as melanoma, head and neck, liver or kidney cancer.

The chain uses TRBV19 and TRBJ1-1; D call uncertain. The CDR3 length is 14 residues. Germline V lookup: CDR1 LNHDA, CDR2 SQIVND (reference sequence). V was cut by 1 base and J by 1 base, with 7 bases left in between. The CDR3 DNA follows: TGTGCCAGTAGTATAGGGCCCCAGAACACTGAAGCTTTCTTT. It codes for CASSIGPQNTEAFF.

Details on this clone: The same CDR3 is also encoded by other DNA sequences in this sample. The chain combines TRBV18 with TRBJ2-7; 8 nucleotides line up with TRBD2. V shed 6 bases and J 4 bases; nucleotides not matched to a gene: 8. There are 14 residues in the CDR3. CDR1 is KGHSH and CDR2 is LQKENI in the germline V gene. The CDR3 reads CASSASGGVYEQYF. CDR3 coding DNA: TGTGCCAGCTCTGCCAGCGGGGGTGTGTACGAGCAGTACTTC.

On this clone itself: Distinct nucleotide sequences in the sample also encode this CDR3. The V call is TRBV9, the J call TRBJ2-5, with 7 bases lining up with TRBD2. The CDR3 runs 14 residues. CDR1 SGDLS and CDR2 YYNGEE come from the germline V gene. The J segment lost 1 base and the V segment lost 4 bases, leaving 4 bases of the junction unmatched. In DNA, the CDR3 is TGTGCCAGCAGCCAAGCGGGACCCCAAGAGACCCAGTACTTC. It specifies CASSQAGPQETQYF.

CDR3 coding DNA: TGTGCCAGCAGCCCACAGACCGGAGCTAACTATGGCTACACCTTC. As protein: CASSPQTGANYGYTF. The rearrangement links TRBV14 to TRBJ1-2; D not resolved. The CDR3 has 15 residues. V was trimmed by 4 bases and J by 0 bases, leaving 12 bases between them. Germline assignment: CDR1 SGHDN and CDR2 FVKESK.

A single count supports this clone. The chain joins TRBV11-3 to TRBJ2-7, with 7 positions matching TRBD2. V dropped 6 bases and J dropped 6; count of bases not matched to a gene: 14. Germline loops: CDR1 SGHNT, CDR2 YENEEA. This CDR3 has 15 residues. The CDR3 coding sequence is TGTGCCAGCAGTCCCCGGGGGGAGCACCCACGCGAGCAGTACTTC. Its protein is CASSPRGEHPREQYF.

This clone was seen a handful of times. The rearrangement uses TRBV5-6 and TRBJ2-3; D is unclear. The CDR3 sequence is 15 residues long. The V gene's germline CDR1 is SGHDT and CDR2 YYEEEE. Between the trimmed V and J ends, which lost 1 base and 0 bases, there was a span of 9 bases. Here the CDR3 reads CASSLRWISTDTQYF. The CDR3 nucleotides read TGTGCCAGCAGCTTGCGGTGGATAAGCACAGATACGCAGTATTTT.

The chain recombines TRBV5-1 with TRBJ2-5; a weak D match, TRBD1 (6 bases). Trimming removed 2 bases from V and 5 bases from J, with 13 bases in between. CDR3 length: 14 residues. Germline CDR1 reads SGHRS; CDR2 reads YFSETQ. This CDR3 is CASSLLEGGETQYF. The CDR3 DNA reads TGCGCCAGCAGCTTATTGGAAGGGGGTGAGACCCAGTACTTC.

This clone showed up just once. The genes are TRBV30 and TRBJ2-5; D ambiguous. The ends were cut back, 1 base at V and 5 bases at J, with 8 bases in the middle. Germline loops: CDR1 GTSNPN, CDR2 SVGIG (reference sequence). The CDR3 loop spans 12 amino acids. CDR3 bases: TGTGCCTGGAGTGGCTTGCCGGAGACCCAGTACTTC. Translating it yields CAWSGLPETQYF.

V gene TRBV12-5 combines with J gene TRBJ2-5; D is perhaps TRBD2 (5 bases). This CDR3 spans 13 amino acids. In germline, CDR1 is LGHNT, CDR2 FRNRAP. Trimming cost V 0 bases and J 7 bases, with 9 bases left between them. This CDR3 is CASGLVLGGTQYF. In DNA form, the CDR3 reads TGTGCTAGTGGTTTGGTACTAGGTGGGACCCAGTACTTC.

The chain joins TRBV30 to TRBJ1-5; no reliable D call. Germline CDR1 reads GTSNPN; CDR2 reads SVGIG (reference sequence). The CDR3 consists of 12 residues. Trimming left V 5 bases short and J 4 bases short, with 9 bases between. The CDR3 here is CAWGDGNQPQHF. CDR3 sequence (DNA): TGTGCCTGGGGTGACGGAAATCAGCCCCAGCATTTT.

This rearrangement joins TRBV19 to TRBJ1-2, with D uncertain. This CDR3 comprises 14 residues. CDR1 and CDR2 from the germline V gene are LNHDA and SQIVND (reference sequence). V was clipped by 1 base and J by 3 bases, with 9 bases between them. CDR3 sequence (DNA): TGTGCCAGTAGTATAGTCGGTACGGACTATGGCTACACCTTC. Its translation is CASSIVGTDYGYTF.

V is TRBV5-5 and J is TRBJ2-7; D is possibly TRBD2 (6 bases). The germline V gene encodes CDR1 SGHKS and CDR2 YYEKEE (reference sequence). There are 14 residues in the CDR3. Trimming stripped 3 bases from V and 4 bases from J, with 14 bases between. CDR3 DNA sequence: TGTGCCAGCAGCTCCTACCGGGAGCGGTACGAGCAGTACTTC. This translates into CASSSYRERYEQYF. The complete variable domain, with remaining parts taken from reference TRBV5-5 and TRBJ2-7, reads DAGVTQSPTHLIKTRGQQVTLRCSPISGHKSVSWYQQVLGQGPQFIFQYYEKEERGRGNFPDRFSARQFPNYSSELNVNALLLGDSALYLCASSSYRERYEQYFGPGTRLTVT.

V usage is TRBV2 and J usage is TRBJ2-2; 7 nucleotides line up with TRBD2. Germline loops: CDR1 SNHLY, CDR2 FYNNEI. The junction had 7 bases not matched to a gene; V was cut back by 8 bases and J by 4 bases. The CDR3 has 14 amino acids. The CDR3 is CASHGGLGTGELFF. The CDR3 nucleotides are TGTGCCAGCCACGGGGGGTTGGGCACCGGGGAGCTGTTTTTT.

The rearrangement links TRBV19 to TRBJ2-7; 7 nucleotides agree with TRBD2. After removal of 4 bases from V and 4 bases from J, the junction contained 19 bases not matched to a gene. From germline, CDR1 is LNHDA and CDR2 SQIVND (reference sequence). The CDR3 sequence is 18 residues long. CDR3 DNA sequence: TGTGCCAGTAGTAAAAAAGAGCCTTCGGGCGGGAGTAGGTACGAGCAGTACTTC. This codes for CASSKKEPSGGSRYEQYF. The full variable domain, in which reference TRBV19 and TRBJ2-7 provide the parts outside the CDR3, is DGGITQSPKYLFRKEGQNVTLSCEQNLNHDAMYWYRQDPGQGLRLIYYSQIVNDFQKGDIAEGYSVSREKKESFPLTVTSAQKNPTAFYLCASSKKEPSGGSRYEQYFGPGTRLTVT.

This sequence joins TRBV9 and TRBJ2-1; the match to TRBD2 covers 9 bases. The CDR3 is 15 amino acids. The germline gives CDR1 SGDLS, CDR2 YYNGEE. The V segment lost 0 bases and the J segment 6 bases; nucleotides outside the gene matches: 4. In DNA form, the CDR3 reads TGTGCCAGCAGCGTAGTGTTAGCGGGAGTCAATGAGCAGTTCTTC. Translation gives CASSVVLAGVNEQFF.

This chain joins TRBV19 and TRBJ2-5, with 8 bases lining up with TRBD2. Germline V gene lookup returns CDR1 LNHDA and CDR2 SQIVND (reference sequence). CDR3 length: 17 residues. The V segment lost 6 bases and the J segment 1 base; nucleotides outside the gene matches: 13. This CDR3 is CASRSLGSGGIQETQYF. The CDR3 DNA reads as TGTGCCAGTAGATCCCTGGGGAGCGGGGGTATCCAAGAGACCCAGTACTTC.

The chain employs TRBV29-1 and TRBJ2-1; no clear D gene. This CDR3 spans 13 amino acids. Germline V gene data show CDR1 as SQVTM and CDR2 as ANQGSEA. The ends were cut back, 3 bases at V and 8 bases at J, with 14 bases in the middle. The CDR3 reads CSVELPVVYEQFF. CDR3 coding DNA: TGCAGCGTTGAGTTGCCCGTGGTGTATGAGCAGTTCTTC.

This clone showed up just once. The junction shows a germline mismatch at one end, possibly a read error. The chain joins TRBV7-7 to TRBJ2-1, with D uncertain. There are 15 residues in the CDR3. The V gene's germline CDR1 is SSHAT and CDR2 FNYEAQ (reference sequence). In nucleotides, the CDR3 is TGTGCTAGCAGCTTAGTGCCGACCTCCTACAATGAGCAGTTCTTC. Translating gives CASSLVPTSYNEQFF.

This sequence joins TRBV6-6 and TRBJ1-1, with D uncertain. The CDR3 is 14 amino acids. V shed 3 bases and J shed 5 bases, with 13 bases lying between them. Germline V gene data show CDR1 as MNHNY and CDR2 as SVGAGI (reference sequence). CDR3 in amino acids: CASSYRDFGTEAFF. In DNA form, the CDR3 reads TGTGCCAGCAGTTATCGGGATTTTGGTACTGAAGCTTTCTTT.

CDR3 sequence reads: CASSPDYSGAQYF. The CDR3 DNA sequence: TGTGCCAGCAGCCCCGACTACTCCGGGGCCCAGTACTTC. V and J are TRBV6-4 and TRBJ2-5; the D gene is possibly TRBD2 (5 bases). V was shortened by 6 bases and J by 9 bases, with 17 bases between the two germline ends. Germline V CDR1 and CDR2: MRHNA, SNTAGT. The CDR3 totals 13 residues.

The chain couples TRBV4-1 to TRBJ2-3; no clear D gene. The CDR3 consists of 13 residues. The germline CDR1 and CDR2 sequences are MGHRA and YSYEKL. Trimming cost V 3 bases and J 5 bases, with 9 bases left between them. CDR3 protein: CASSQASQDTQYF. The CDR3, as DNA: TGCGCCAGCAGCCAGGCTTCCCAAGATACGCAGTATTTT.